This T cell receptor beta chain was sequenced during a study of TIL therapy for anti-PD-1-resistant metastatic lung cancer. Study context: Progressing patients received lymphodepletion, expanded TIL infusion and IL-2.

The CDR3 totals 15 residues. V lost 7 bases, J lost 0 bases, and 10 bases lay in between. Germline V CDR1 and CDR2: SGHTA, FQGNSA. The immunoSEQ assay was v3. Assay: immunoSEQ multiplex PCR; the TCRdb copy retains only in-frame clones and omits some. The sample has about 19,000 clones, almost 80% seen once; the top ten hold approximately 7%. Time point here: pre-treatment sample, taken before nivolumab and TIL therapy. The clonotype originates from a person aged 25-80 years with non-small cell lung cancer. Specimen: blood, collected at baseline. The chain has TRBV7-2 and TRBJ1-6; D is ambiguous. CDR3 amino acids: CASIEVDSYNSPLHF. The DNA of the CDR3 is TGTGCCAGCATCGAAGTAGACTCCTATAATTCACCCCTCCACTTT.